This T cell receptor (beta chain) was sequenced during a study of identical twins. Study results and caveats: Sequences that were out-of-frame, alpha and twin-shared displayed an excess of low generation probability. Memory repertoires lacked the insertion deficit that abundant cord blood beta clonotypes showed. Models underestimated out-of-frame TCR alpha sharing in monozygotic twins.

This clonotype was recorded a few times. As yet, its antigen is unknown. Germline CDR1 reads LGHDT; CDR2 reads YNNKEL (reference sequence). The ends were cut back, 0 bases at V and 4 bases at J, with 16 bases in the middle. This CDR3 is built from 16 residues. A universal primer site arose from template switching, and cDNA bore unique molecular identifiers. TCRdb called the 5' RACE reads again in MiXCR, with one record for every CDR3 protein. The sample contains about 220,000 distinct CDR3 sequences, around 6.8% of which appear only once. The same sample was also studied in work on yellow fever vaccine responses in identical twins.

This TCR was recovered from a woman aged 18-29 years in good health. Sequenced: memory (CD45RO+) T cells sorted from blood. The chain joins TRBV3-1 to TRBJ2-7; D remains ambiguous. CDR3: CASSQDLRPRLYEQYF. In nucleotides, the CDR3 is TGTGCCAGCAGCCAAGATCTTCGCCCGAGGCTTTACGAGCAGTACTTC.